The 31 T cell receptor beta chains presented below share a single source sample, sequenced in a study of T-cell memory formation after mild COVID-19. Each CDR3 protein gets one entry after TCRdb re-called the 5' RACE reads with MiXCR. The table has about 310,000 distinct CDR3 sequences, 15% to 20% seen once; the top ten hold roughly 22%. Sequencing was carried out using PBMCs or a T cell subset sorted from them (not recorded which). These TCRs come from a man aged 18 to 35 who had mild COVID-19 (a few samples of this study predate the infection). Cell type and time point are not known.

The gene calls are TRBV4-1 and TRBJ1-5, with D unresolved. The CDR3 length is 13 residues. Germline V gene data show CDR1 as MGHRA and CDR2 as YSYEKL. The V end lost 0 bases, the J end lost 5 bases, and 5 bases lay between the germline ends. The chain's CDR3 is CASSQEGDQPQHF. CDR3 DNA sequence: TGCGCCAGCAGCCAAGAGGGCGATCAGCCCCAGCATTTT.

The table lists this clonotype with a few counts. The chain carries TRBV18 and TRBJ2-7; 7 bases align to TRBD1. The CDR3 consists of 15 residues. Germline V CDR1 and CDR2: KGHSH, LQKENI. The V and J ends lost 3 bases and 5 bases, in that order; junction bases with no gene match: 10. For the CDR3, the DNA is TGTGCCAGCTCACCGCAGAACAGGGGTTTCGACGAGCAGTACTTC. Amino acids: CASSPQNRGFDEQYF.

This rearrangement joins TRBV6-5 to TRBJ1-2; no clear D. Germline V lookup: CDR1 MNHEY, CDR2 SVGAGI. The CDR3 covers 11 residues. Trimming left V 6 bases short and J 4 bases short, with 6 bases between. Written as DNA, the CDR3 is TGTGCCAGCAGGAGTTCCTATGGCTACACCTTC. Amino acid sequence: CASRSSYGYTF.

The chain recombines TRBV4-1 with TRBJ1-1, with D perhaps matching TRBD1 (5 bases). Germline CDR1 and CDR2: MGHRA and YSYEKL. V lost 6 bases and J 5 bases, leaving 16 bases between the germline ends. The CDR3 consists of 14 residues. CDR3 protein: CASRILGGRTEAFF. The CDR3 region has the DNA TGCGCCAGCAGAATTTTGGGGGGGAGGACTGAAGCTTTCTTT.

A few counts support this clonotype. V is TRBV7-9 and J is TRBJ2-5; D is perhaps TRBD1 (5 bases). Germline V gives CDR1 SEHNR, CDR2 FQNEAQ (reference sequence). This CDR3 is 14 amino acids long. Trimming shortened V by 5 bases and J by 5 bases, and 15 bases separated the two germline ends. For the CDR3, the DNA is TGTGCCAGCAGCGGACACTGGGGTACGGAGACCCAGTACTTC. Protein sequence: CASSGHWGTETQYF. Using reference TRBV7-9 and TRBJ2-5 for the parts outside the CDR3, the full variable domain is DTGVSQNPRHKITKRGQNVTFRCDPISEHNRLYWYRQTLGQGPEFLTYFQNEAQLEKSRLLSDRFSAERPKGSFSTLEIQRTEQGDSAMYLCASSGHWGTETQYFGPGTRLLVL.

This clonotype was detected a few times. The chain is built from TRBV4-3 and TRBJ2-3; D ambiguous. Between the trimmed V and J ends, which lost 4 bases and 0 bases, there was a span of 14 bases. Germline V gene sequence: CDR1 LGHNA, CDR2 YSLEER. CDR3 size: 16 residues. The CDR3 loop is CASSLQVRRSTDTQYF. The CDR3 region has the DNA TGCGCCAGCAGCCTCCAAGTCCGGCGGAGCACAGATACGCAGTATTTT.

Here the CDR3 DNA reads TGTGCCAGCAGCTTAGAATTAGGGGGGGCCGGTGGCTACACCTTC. It codes for CASSLELGGAGGYTF. V and J are TRBV7-2 and TRBJ1-2, with a possible D match to TRBD1 (6 bases). Germline V CDR1 and CDR2: SGHTA, FQGNSA. The CDR3 length is 15 residues. Trimming pared 1 base from V and 7 bases from J, leaving 16 bases between.

V is TRBV11-2 and J is TRBJ2-4; perhaps TRBD2 as D (7 bases). The V end was cut by 0 bases, the J end by 1 base, with 16 bases between. This CDR3 spans 18 amino acids. CDR1 is SGHAT, CDR2 FQNNGV, per germline. CDR3 protein: CASSLDRGGALAKNIQYF. In DNA form, the CDR3 reads TGTGCCAGCAGCTTAGACCGAGGGGGGGCTTTGGCCAAAAACATTCAGTACTTC.

The table lists this clonotype with a few counts. The V call is TRBV5-6, the J call TRBJ1-2, with D unclear. V was trimmed by 4 bases and J by 4 bases, leaving 8 bases between them. The germline V gene encodes CDR1 SGHDT and CDR2 YYEEEE. The CDR3 runs to 12 residues. The CDR3 nucleotides read TGTGCCAGCAGCCGGATAAGCTATGGCTACACCTTC. Encoded protein: CASSRISYGYTF. The entire variable domain, with the rest obtained from reference TRBV5-6 and TRBJ1-2, is as follows: DAGVTQSPTHLIKTRGQQVTLRCSPKSGHDTVSWYQQALGQGPQFIFQYYEEEERQRGNFPDRFSGHQFPNYSSELNVNALLLGDSALYLCASSRISYGYTFGSGTRLTVV.

The V gene is TRBV7-8, the J gene TRBJ2-7; D not resolved. Trimming shortened V by 0 bases and J by 5 bases, and 14 bases separated the two germline ends. CDR3 size: 15 residues. Germline CDR1 and CDR2: SGHVS and FQNEAQ. The DNA for the CDR3 is TGTGCCAGCAGCTTAGCCCCCGGCAGGAGCCACGAGCAGTACTTC. Its protein product is CASSLAPGRSHEQYF.

This chain links TRBV7-2 with TRBJ1-1; unclear D gene. The CDR3 spans 14 residues. The germline V and J ends were trimmed by 3 bases and 4 bases, with 12 bases remaining between them. Germline V gives CDR1 SGHTA, CDR2 FQGNSA. The CDR3 loop reads CASSLVGWGTEAFF. The DNA for the CDR3 is TGTGCCAGCAGCTTGGTGGGCTGGGGCACTGAAGCTTTCTTT.

This clonotype was seen a handful of times. CDR3 region: CASSLQTETQYF. In nucleotides, the CDR3 is TGTGCCAGCAGCCTCCAAACAGAGACCCAGTACTTC. The V and J genes are TRBV6-6 and TRBJ2-5; D remains ambiguous. Trimming removed 6 bases at V and 4 bases at J, with 9 bases between. In germline, CDR1 is MNHNY, CDR2 SVGAGI (reference sequence). The CDR3 spans 12 residues.

The rearrangement joins TRBV12-3 or TRBV12-4 to TRBJ2-1; D uncertain. Trimming pared 2 bases from V and 7 bases from J, leaving 6 bases between. The CDR3 totals 12 residues. The CDR3 nucleotides are TGTGCCAGCAGTTTAATGGCAAATGAGCAGTTCTTC. Translation gives CASSLMANEQFF.

The rearrangement links TRBV20-1 to TRBJ1-1, with no clear D. The CDR3 is 12 residues long. Germline V gives CDR1 DFQATT, CDR2 SNEGSKA (reference sequence). The V gene lost 5 bases and the J gene lost 1 base, with 8 bases spanning the gap. CDR3 residues: CSAPERNTEAFF. The CDR3 region has the DNA TGCAGTGCTCCCGAGAGGAACACTGAAGCTTTCTTT.

This chain connects TRBV7-2 to TRBJ2-3, with 8 bases fitting TRBD1. The CDR3 length is 13 residues. Germline CDR1 and CDR2: SGHTA and FQGNSA. Trimming took 5 bases from V and 5 from J; bases not matched to a gene: 3. CDR3 region: CASSADRGDTQYF. In DNA, the CDR3 is TGTGCCAGCAGCGCAGACAGGGGAGATACGCAGTATTTT.

This clonotype was picked up a small number of times. This CDR3 is CASSVGGGDYGYTF. As DNA, the CDR3 is TGTGCCAGCAGCGTAGGAGGGGGAGACTATGGCTACACCTTC. V gene TRBV9 combines with J gene TRBJ1-2, with D perhaps TRBD1 (6 bases). Germline-derived CDR1 and CDR2 are SGDLS and YYNGEE. There are 14 residues in the CDR3. The germline V and J ends were trimmed by 0 bases and 3 bases, with 9 bases remaining between them.

CDR3 bases: TGTGCCAGCACCCCAAGCGTGGGATTTGAAAAACTGTTTTTT. Translated: CASTPSVGFEKLFF. V usage is TRBV3-1 and J usage is TRBJ1-4; no clear D gene. V shed 7 bases and J shed 7 bases, with 16 bases lying between them. This CDR3 spans 14 amino acids. Germline V gene lookup returns CDR1 LGHDT and CDR2 YNNKEL (reference sequence).

This clonotype has a handful of counts. CDR3 sequence reads: CASTPWGADIQYF. CDR3 sequence (DNA): TGTGCCAGCACCCCCTGGGGAGCGGACATTCAGTACTTC. The chain combines TRBV7-2 with TRBJ2-4, with D possibly TRBD2 on 5 matching bases. CDR1 is SGHTA and CDR2 is FQGNSA in the germline V gene. Trimming shortened V by 7 bases and J by 8 bases, and 15 bases separated the two germline ends. This CDR3 has 13 residues.

This clonotype was counted between two and nine times. The rearrangement uses TRBV6-2 or TRBV6-3 and TRBJ2-5; 7 bases align to TRBD1. Germline assignment: CDR1 MNHEY and CDR2 SVGEGT. This CDR3 spans 16 amino acids. V shed 6 bases, J shed 5 bases, and the junction held 15 bases outside the gene matches. The CDR3 nucleotides are TGTGCCAGCAGGGGAACAGACAGGGCCGGAGGTGAGACCCAGTACTTC. Its translation: CASRGTDRAGGETQYF.

The V call is TRBV20-1, the J call TRBJ1-2; 8 bases map to TRBD1. The CDR3 extends over 12 amino acids. The V segment lost 1 base and the J segment 8 bases; nucleotides outside the gene matches: 3. Germline lookup yields CDR1 DFQATT and CDR2 SNEGSKA (reference sequence). The CDR3 region has the DNA TGCAGTGCTAGAGGGACAGGGAAGGGCTACACCTTC. It specifies CSARGTGKGYTF.

This clonotype appeared many times. The V call is TRBV7-2, the J call TRBJ2-7; possibly TRBD1 or TRBD2 for D (5 bases each). This CDR3 spans 16 amino acids. The V gene's germline CDR1 is SGHTA and CDR2 FQGNSA. V lost 1 base and J lost 4, with 17 bases in between. CDR3 nucleotides: TGTGCCAGCAGCTTAGGTCGGGGACCATCCACTTACGAGCAGTACGTC. This encodes CASSLGRGPSTYEQYV.

The V and J genes are TRBV5-1 and TRBJ1-1; possible D gene TRBD1, 6 bases. V was shortened by 4 bases and J by 0 bases, with 16 bases between the two germline ends. The germline gives CDR1 SGHRS, CDR2 YFSETQ. The CDR3 extends over 16 amino acids. The CDR3 region is CASSDSDRTMNTEAFF. The CDR3 DNA reads TGCGCCAGCAGCGACTCGGACAGAACTATGAACACTGAAGCTTTCTTT. The full variable domain, with the rest looked up from reference TRBV5-1 and TRBJ1-1, is KAGVTQTPRYLIKTRGQQVTLSCSPISGHRSVSWYQQTPGQGLQFLFEYFSETQRNKGNFPGRFSGRQFSNSRSEMNVSTLELGDSALYLCASSDSDRTMNTEAFFGQGTRLTVV.

The chain combines TRBV24-1 with TRBJ2-1, with TRBD1 identical over 9 bases. This CDR3 contains 16 residues. V dropped 3 bases and J dropped 5; count of bases not matched to a gene: 7. In germline, CDR1 is KGHDR, CDR2 SFDVKD. In nucleotides, the CDR3 is TGTGCCACCAGTGATGGGACAGGGTTCCCCCACAATGAGCAGTTCTTC. Translation gives CATSDGTGFPHNEQFF.

The chain couples TRBV24-1 to TRBJ2-3, with D perhaps matching TRBD1 or TRBD2 (5 bases each). Trimming pared 8 bases from V and 2 bases from J, leaving 10 bases between. Per the germline V gene, CDR1 is KGHDR and CDR2 is SFDVKD. The CDR3 has 13 residues. DNA of the CDR3: TGTGCCACCAAAGGGACGGCCACAGATACGCAGTATTTT. Its translation: CATKGTATDTQYF.

In this sample, this clonotype turned up many times. The chain uses TRBV20-1 and TRBJ1-1; D is uncertain. Germline values: CDR1 DFQATT, CDR2 SNEGSKA (reference sequence). The CDR3 spans 11 residues. The V gene lost 6 bases and the J gene lost 6 bases, with 11 bases spanning the gap. CDR3 in amino acids: CSATHQAEAFF. CDR3 bases: TGCAGTGCCACCCATCAGGCTGAAGCTTTCTTT.

J is TRBJ2-1 and V is TRBV7-3; D is unclear. V lost 5 bases to trimming and J lost 4 bases, with 9 bases between them. The CDR3 extends over 13 amino acids. Per germline, CDR1 SGHTA and CDR2 FQGTGA. The CDR3 protein is CASSPTVYNEQFF. For the CDR3, the DNA is TGTGCCAGCAGCCCTACAGTGTACAATGAGCAGTTCTTC.

This clonotype was seen a handful of times. The rearrangement uses TRBV6-5 and TRBJ1-1, with D tentatively TRBD1 (5 bases). Germline V gene data show CDR1 as MNHEY and CDR2 as SVGAGI. With 6 bases removed from V and 7 bases from J, the gap between germline ends came to 12 bases. The CDR3 is 12 amino acids. CDR3 sequence reads: CASRRGDGEAFF. The CDR3 coding sequence is TGTGCCAGCAGAAGGGGTGACGGTGAAGCTTTCTTT.

This clonotype was observed a few times. The CDR3 spells CASSPRTGDGTGELFF. The CDR3 DNA follows: TGTGCCAGCAGCCCCCGGACAGGGGACGGCACCGGGGAGCTGTTTTTT. The V call is TRBV3-1, the J call TRBJ2-2, with TRBD1 identical over 9 bases. With V trimmed by 4 bases and J by 4 bases, 7 bases remained unmatched. Per the germline V gene, CDR1 is LGHDT and CDR2 is YNNKEL (reference sequence). The length of the CDR3 is 16 residues.

The table lists this clonotype with many counts. V usage is TRBV7-2 and J usage is TRBJ1-5; D might be TRBD1 (6 bases). Trimming removed 5 bases from V and 1 base from J, with 12 bases in between. Germline V gene lookup returns CDR1 SGHTA and CDR2 FQGNSA. This CDR3 spans 15 amino acids. CDR3 sequence reads: CASSTQGVSNQPQHF. CDR3 nucleotide sequence: TGTGCCAGCAGCACACAGGGAGTAAGCAATCAGCCCCAGCATTTT.

The chain has TRBV29-1 and TRBJ1-2; the D gene is possibly TRBD1 (6 bases). This CDR3 has 14 residues. From germline, CDR1 is SQVTM and CDR2 ANQGSEA. Trimming pared 0 bases from V and 6 bases from J, leaving 14 bases between. This CDR3 is CSVEDWGAGDGYTF. Written as DNA, the CDR3 is TGCAGCGTTGAAGACTGGGGGGCGGGTGATGGCTACACCTTC.

This clonotype has a handful of counts. The rearrangement links TRBV20-1 to TRBJ2-5; 8 bases align to TRBD1. Germline trimming cut 7 bases from V and 5 bases from J; bases unmatched to any gene: 15. CDR1 is DFQATT and CDR2 is SNEGSKA in the germline V gene (reference sequence). CDR3 length: 15 residues. CDR3 in amino acids: CSVPPTGGNGETQYF. The CDR3 DNA is TGCAGTGTTCCGCCCACAGGGGGAAATGGGGAGACCCAGTACTTC.